The 10 T cell receptor beta chains listed next were all sequenced from one sample in a study of OX40 agonist ivuxolimab in advanced cancers. Profiling relied on immunoSEQ multiplex PCR, and the TCRdb table lists in-frame clones only, not all of them. Of about 70,000 clones in the sample, roughly nine tenths are singletons; the top ten hold 9.5% to 12%. Sequencing used CD4+ or CD8+ T cells sorted from blood, obtained in a trial of the OX40 agonist ivuxolimab. The receptors come from an adult with an advanced solid tumor such as melanoma, head and neck, liver or kidney cancer.

The chain couples TRBV19 to TRBJ2-6; no reliable D call. The germline gives CDR1 LNHDA, CDR2 SQIVND (reference sequence). Deletions cut 2 bases from V and 2 bases from J, with 10 bases between. The CDR3 contains 16 residues. Here the CDR3 DNA reads TGTGCCAGTAGTATACGTAAGTCTGCTGGGGCCAACGTCCTGACTTTC. This encodes CASSIRKSAGANVLTF.

Remarks on this clone: This specimen includes other DNA sequences encoding the same CDR3. The rearrangement uses TRBV6-1 and TRBJ2-7; D may be TRBD1 or TRBD2 (5 bases each). CDR1 and CDR2 (germline): MNHNS, SASEGT. V lost 5 bases and J lost 0, with 11 bases in between. The CDR3 is 14 residues long. The CDR3 nucleotides are TGTGCCAGCAGTCACGGGGCGGGCTCCTACGAGCAGTACTTC. Translation gives CASSHGAGSYEQYF.

The gene calls are TRBV5-1 and TRBJ1-1, with D possibly matching TRBD1 (5 bases). Trimming pared 3 bases from V and 4 bases from J, leaving 19 bases between. The CDR3 runs to 16 residues. Germline V gene sequence: CDR1 SGHRS, CDR2 YFSETQ. CDR3 sequence (DNA): TGCGCCAGCAGCTCCCGGGGGATGGGGGAAGGCACTGAAGCTTTCTTT. Translating it yields CASSSRGMGEGTEAFF.

The gene calls are TRBV5-1 and TRBJ2-5; D is unclear. The CDR3 length is 14 residues. V gave up 0 bases and J gave up 5 bases, with 11 bases separating them. Germline CDR1 is SGHRS and CDR2 is YFSETQ. CDR3 region: CASSLGLNGETQYF. DNA of the CDR3: TGCGCCAGCAGCTTGGGGCTAAACGGGGAGACCCAGTACTTC.

This clone was counted once. J is TRBJ2-5 and V is TRBV5-4; D possibly corresponds to TRBD1 (7 bases). Germline V gene data show CDR1 as SGHNT and CDR2 as YYREEE (reference sequence). This CDR3 comprises 13 residues. The germline V and J ends were trimmed by 3 bases and 4 bases, with 10 bases remaining between them. CDR3: CASSSRGAETQYF. CDR3 in DNA: TGTGCCAGCAGCTCCAGGGGGGCAGAGACCCAGTACTTC. The complete variable domain, with remaining parts taken from reference TRBV5-4 and TRBJ2-5, reads ETGVTQSPTHLIKTRGQQVTLRCSSQSGHNTVSWYQQALGQGPQFIFQYYREEENGRGNFPPRFSGLQFPNYSSELNVNALELDDSALYLCASSSRGAETQYFGPGTRLLVL.

Of note for this clone: Its ends do not fully match the called genes, so a read error is possible. CDR3 nucleotide sequence: TGTGCTAGCAGCTTAGAACTAGCGCGTAACACCGGGGAGCTGTTTTTT. Translated: CASSLELARNTGELFF. The V and J genes are TRBV7-7 and TRBJ2-2, with 7 bases matching TRBD2. The germline V gene encodes CDR1 SSHAT and CDR2 FNYEAQ (reference sequence). The CDR3 has 16 amino acids.

This clone has just a few counts. The V and J genes are TRBV5-1 and TRBJ1-5; D is ambiguous. The V gene lost 4 bases and the J gene lost 0 bases, with 5 bases spanning the gap. Looked up from germline, CDR1 is SGHRS and CDR2 is YFSETQ. The CDR3 has 13 amino acids. The CDR3 protein is CASSQDSNQPQHF. The CDR3 DNA reads TGCGCCAGCAGCCAGGATAGCAATCAGCCCCAGCATTTT.

The CDR3 sequence is CASSSQGAPNEKLFF. DNA of the CDR3: TGTGCCAGCAGCTCGCAGGGGGCTCCTAATGAAAAACTGTTTTTT. This chain joins TRBV11-3 and TRBJ1-4; 8 nucleotides match TRBD1. This CDR3 contains 15 residues. Germline lookup yields CDR1 SGHNT and CDR2 YENEEA. The ends lost 4 bases at V and 3 bases at J; junction bases unmatched: 4.

This sequence joins TRBV11-1 and TRBJ1-1, with D unresolved. This CDR3 has 14 amino acids. V lost 6 bases and J lost 0, with 11 bases in between. Germline values: CDR1 SGHAT, CDR2 FQDESV (reference sequence). The CDR3 loop is CASSSRVMNTEAFF. In DNA form, the CDR3 reads TGTGCCAGCAGTTCGAGGGTCATGAACACTGAAGCTTTCTTT.

The J gene is TRBJ1-2, the V gene TRBV9; TRBD1 might be the D (5 bases). The CDR3 loop spans 14 amino acids. The V and J ends lost 4 bases and 0 bases respectively, with 10 bases between them. Germline CDR1 reads SGDLS; CDR2 reads YYNGEE. The CDR3 DNA reads as TGTGCCAGCAGCCAGGGAATGGCTAACTATGGCTACACCTTC. Encoded protein: CASSQGMANYGYTF.